These 10 T cell receptor beta chains came from one sample sequenced in a study of cytomegalovirus exposure and HLA in healthy donors. In the PCR, 60 Vbeta and 13 Jbeta primers were used. Measured with immunoSEQ multiplex PCR; TCRdb has only the in-frame clones, and not every one. The data hold some 120,000 clones, with about 81% observed a single time. Sequencing was carried out using PBMCs. Every receptor here comes from a woman in her 30s in good health and CMV-seronegative.

The chain couples TRBV19 to TRBJ1-5; 11 bases fit TRBD1. The V and J ends lost 6 bases and 6 bases, in that order; junction bases with no gene match: 7. Germline V gives CDR1 LNHDA, CDR2 SQIVND (reference sequence). CDR3 length: 15 residues. CDR3 bases: TGTGCCAGTAGGGCAGTTGGGACAGGGGGTCAGCCCCAGCATTTT. Translating gives CASRAVGTGGQPQHF.

The chain couples TRBV5-4 to TRBJ2-1, with D unresolved. V lost 5 bases, J lost 7 bases, and 10 bases lay in between. Per the germline V gene, CDR1 is SGHNT and CDR2 is YYREEE (reference sequence). CDR3 size: 12 residues. The CDR3: CASRSAINEQFF. Written as DNA, the CDR3 is TGTGCCAGCAGGTCCGCTATTAATGAGCAGTTCTTC.

The J gene is TRBJ1-1, the V gene TRBV4-2; 9 bases line up with TRBD1. Trimming removed 6 bases from V and 4 bases from J; junction bases left unmatched: 6. The germline gives CDR1 LGHNA, CDR2 YNFKEQ. The CDR3 totals 14 residues. The CDR3 nucleotides read TGTGCCAGCAGACGGGACAGGGTAGGCACTGAAGCTTTCTTT. Translation: CASRRDRVGTEAFF.

The V call is TRBV6-5, the J call TRBJ1-1, with a tentative D call TRBD1 (5 bases). The ends were cut back, 7 bases at V and 3 bases at J, with 12 bases in the middle. The length of the CDR3 is 13 residues. The V gene's germline CDR1 is MNHEY and CDR2 SVGAGI. CDR3 in DNA: TGTGCCAGCACCATTACCAGGGACACTGAAGCTTTCTTT. It is translated as CASTITRDTEAFF.

The chain has TRBV5-1 and TRBJ2-3; TRBD2 aligns across 8 bases. The CDR3 has 15 amino acids. V trimming: 4 bases; J trimming: 0 bases; junction bases outside the gene matches: 4. Germline V gene lookup returns CDR1 SGHRS and CDR2 YFSETQ. The CDR3 is CASSISGVSTDTQYF. The CDR3 DNA is TGCGCCAGCAGCATTAGCGGGGTTAGCACAGATACGCAGTATTTT.

The chain combines TRBV4-1 with TRBJ1-3; 7 positions agree with TRBD1. In germline, CDR1 is MGHRA, CDR2 YSYEKL. The CDR3 has 16 residues. J gave up 2 bases and V 4 bases, and 8 bases lay outside the gene matches. CDR3 residues: CASSLLPDRAGNTIYF. CDR3 DNA: TGCGCCAGCAGCCTCTTGCCCGACAGGGCTGGAAACACCATATATTTT.

This clone has more than one count but fewer than ten. The genes are TRBV7-2 and TRBJ2-2, with D possibly matching TRBD2 (6 bases). CDR3 length: 14 amino acids. V was shortened by 3 bases and J by 7 bases, with 12 bases between the two germline ends. Germline V gene sequence: CDR1 SGHTA, CDR2 FQGNSA. Here the CDR3 DNA reads TGTGCCAGCAGCTTCAACGGGGGAGGCGGGGAGCTGTTTTTT. Amino acid sequence: CASSFNGGGGELFF.

This chain uses TRBV29-1 with TRBJ1-5, with D possibly TRBD1 on 6 matching bases. The CDR3 runs 14 residues. V lost 4 bases, J lost 7 bases, and 17 bases lay in between. Per the germline V gene, CDR1 is SQVTM and CDR2 is ANQGSEA. The CDR3 nucleotides are TGCAGCGTTGCAGTGACAGGTGGGAACCAGCCCCAGCATTTT. It codes for CSVAVTGGNQPQHF.

V gene TRBV19 combines with J gene TRBJ1-2, with D unclear. Germline-derived CDR1 and CDR2 are LNHDA and SQIVND (reference sequence). The CDR3 sequence is 13 residues long. Trimming removed 6 bases from V and 6 bases from J, with 14 bases in between. The CDR3, as DNA: TGTGCCAGTAGCCATGGCCCCCAAGATGGCTACACCTTC. Its protein is CASSHGPQDGYTF.

The chain uses TRBV6-5 and TRBJ1-2; TRBD1 agrees at 7 bases. In germline, CDR1 is MNHEY, CDR2 SVGAGI. The CDR3 loop spans 16 amino acids. Germline trimming cut 2 bases from V and 0 bases from J; bases unmatched to any gene: 6. CDR3 nucleotide sequence: TGTGCCAGCAGTTACAGGACAGGCGTGTCTAACTATGGCTACACCTTC. This translates into CASSYRTGVSNYGYTF.